The 4 T cell receptor beta chains given below trace back to one sample, sequenced in a study of response to subunit inactivated influenza vaccine. TCRdb reprocessed the RT-PCR reads via MiXCR and lists one record per CDR3 protein. The sample lists just under 550,000 distinct CDR3 sequences, around a quarter occurring once. These data were also reused for a study on T cells expressing NK-cell markers. That investigation notes: As the method of synthesis, 5'RACE template switching with UMIs yielded TCR beta cDNA.

Sequenced material: CD4+ T cells sorted from PBMCs, taken less than 13 days after vaccination. The receptors stem from a man aged 45-60 years who received an inactivated influenza vaccine.

The CDR3 nucleotides are TGTGCCAGCAGTGGCCCGACAGCTAACAATGAGCAGTTCTTC. This gives the protein CASSGPTANNEQFF. The chain couples TRBV25-1 to TRBJ2-1; tentative D call: TRBD1 (5 bases). The CDR3 sequence is 14 residues long. V gave up 4 bases and J gave up 5 bases, with 12 bases separating them. Germline-derived CDR1 and CDR2 are MGHDK and SYGVNS.

This clonotype was observed at least ten times. The rearrangement joins TRBV4-3 to TRBJ2-7; the match to TRBD2 covers 9 bases. The CDR3 runs to 15 residues. The germline CDR1 and CDR2 sequences are LGHNA and YSLEER. V gave up 3 bases and J gave up 2 bases; unmatched junction bases: 5. This CDR3 is CASSHRSGSAYEQYF. The CDR3 bases are TGCGCCAGCAGCCACCGTAGCGGGAGTGCCTACGAGCAGTACTTC.

The chain has TRBV19 and TRBJ1-2; the D is unclear. Trimming left V 5 bases short and J 4 bases short, with 20 bases between. Germline-derived CDR1 and CDR2 are LNHDA and SQIVND (reference sequence). The CDR3 has 16 residues. The CDR3 spells CASSPLGQQVAYGYTF. CDR3 nucleotide sequence: TGTGCCAGTAGTCCCCTCGGGCAACAAGTGGCCTATGGCTACACCTTC.

The CDR3 loop is CASSELWRGWETQYF. The CDR3 DNA follows: TGCGCCAGCAGTGAATTGTGGAGGGGCTGGGAGACCCAGTACTTC. The V gene is TRBV10-2, the J gene TRBJ2-5, with D possibly matching TRBD2 (6 bases). This CDR3 comprises 15 residues. V lost 3 bases and J 5 bases, leaving 16 bases between the germline ends. The germline gives CDR1 WSHSY, CDR2 SAAADI.